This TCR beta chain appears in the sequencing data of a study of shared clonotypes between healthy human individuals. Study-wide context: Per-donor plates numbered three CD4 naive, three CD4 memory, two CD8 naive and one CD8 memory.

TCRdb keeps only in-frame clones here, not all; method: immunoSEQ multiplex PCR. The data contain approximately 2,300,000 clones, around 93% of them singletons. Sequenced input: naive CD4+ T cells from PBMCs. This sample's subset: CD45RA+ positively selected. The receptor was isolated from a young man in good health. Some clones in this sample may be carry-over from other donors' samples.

In DNA form, the CDR3 reads TGTGCCAGCAGCTTCTCTGCAGGGGAAGAGACCCAGTACTTC. This sequence encodes CASSFSAGEETQYF. The rearrangement links TRBV7-2 to TRBJ2-5; D may be TRBD1 (6 bases). The length of the CDR3 is 14 residues. Per the germline V gene, CDR1 is SGHTA and CDR2 is FQGNSA. The V end was cut by 3 bases, the J end by 3 bases, with 11 bases between.